Listed here are 7 T cell receptor beta chains from one sample, sequenced in a study of beta chain features in type 1 diabetes. The investigators reverse transcribed all of the isolated RNA, so they sequenced expressed TCRB transcripts. The table came from immunoSEQ multiplex PCR; TCRdb's copy has only in-frame clones and leaves some out. The sample contains around 240,000 clones, around 9.6% of which appear only once. Sample: naive CD4+ T cells from blood. These receptors came from a woman between 18 and 29 years old in good health.

The rearrangement joins TRBV5-4 to TRBJ2-5; no definite D call. With the DNA end fitting TRBJ2-7 better, the J assignment may be wrong. The CDR3 is made up of 14 amino acids. In germline, CDR1 is SGHNT, CDR2 YYREEE (reference sequence). The CDR3 region has the DNA TGTGCCAGCAGCCGCAAAGACGGAGCCTACGAGCAGTACTTC. This sequence encodes CASSRKDGAYEQYF.

The J gene is TRBJ2-6, the V gene TRBV28; no clear D. The CDR3 spans 15 residues. Germline CDR1 and CDR2: MDHEN and SYDVKM. Trimming removed 3 bases from V and 0 bases from J, with 6 bases in between. As DNA, the CDR3 is TGTGCCAGCAGTTTCTCGGTCTCTGGGGCCAACGTCCTGACTTTC. Translated: CASSFSVSGANVLTF.

CDR3 protein: CASRDPDRANYGYTF. CDR3 nucleotides: TGCGCCAGCCGCGACCCGGACAGAGCTAACTATGGCTACACCTTC. This rearrangement joins TRBV5-1 to TRBJ1-2; the D gene is possibly TRBD1 (6 bases). V was pared by 7 bases and J by 0 bases, with 16 bases between. CDR3 length: 15 amino acids. The germline CDR1 and CDR2 sequences are SGHRS and YFSETQ.

The sample holds a few counts of this clone. CDR3 in DNA: TGTGCCAGTACCGTGGAGATTAGCACAGATACGCAGTATTTT. Residues: CASTVEISTDTQYF. This sequence joins TRBV19 and TRBJ2-3; D not certain. The V end lost 7 bases, the J end lost 0 bases, and 11 bases lay between the germline ends. Germline V gene lookup returns CDR1 LNHDA and CDR2 SQIVND (reference sequence). CDR3 length equals 14 residues.

V gene TRBV30 combines with J gene TRBJ1-5, with unresolved D. CDR1 and CDR2 (germline): GTSNPN, SVGIG (reference sequence). There are 14 residues in the CDR3. Trimming cost V 3 bases and J 0 bases, with 9 bases left between them. DNA for the CDR3: TGTGCCTGGAGACAGTCTAATAGCAATCAGCCCCAGCATTTT. It translates to CAWRQSNSNQPQHF. Full variable domain (rest looked up from reference TRBV30 and TRBJ1-5): SQTIHQWPATLVQPVGSPLSLECTVEGTSNPNLYWYRQAAGRGLQLLFYSVGIGQISSEVPQNLSASRPQDRQFILSSKKLLLSDSGFYLCAWRQSNSNQPQHFGDGTRLSIL.

The V gene is TRBV5-6, the J gene TRBJ1-2, with D possibly matching TRBD1 (5 bases). V was shortened by 0 bases and J by 8 bases, with 17 bases between the two germline ends. The CDR3 consists of 15 residues. Germline V gives CDR1 SGHDT, CDR2 YYEEEE. The CDR3 DNA follows: TGTGCCAGCAGCTTGGACATCCTTGCAGGGATAGGCTACACCTTC. Translating gives CASSLDILAGIGYTF.

The rearrangement uses TRBV10-3 and TRBJ2-7; D is possibly TRBD1 (6 bases). Germline V gene data show CDR1 as ENHRY and CDR2 as SYGVKD. V was cut by 3 bases and J by 3 bases, with 15 bases left in between. The CDR3 runs to 15 residues. CDR3 sequence reads: CAISDDRRRFYEQYF. CDR3 nucleotide sequence: TGTGCCATCAGTGATGACAGGCGAAGGTTCTACGAGCAGTACTTC.